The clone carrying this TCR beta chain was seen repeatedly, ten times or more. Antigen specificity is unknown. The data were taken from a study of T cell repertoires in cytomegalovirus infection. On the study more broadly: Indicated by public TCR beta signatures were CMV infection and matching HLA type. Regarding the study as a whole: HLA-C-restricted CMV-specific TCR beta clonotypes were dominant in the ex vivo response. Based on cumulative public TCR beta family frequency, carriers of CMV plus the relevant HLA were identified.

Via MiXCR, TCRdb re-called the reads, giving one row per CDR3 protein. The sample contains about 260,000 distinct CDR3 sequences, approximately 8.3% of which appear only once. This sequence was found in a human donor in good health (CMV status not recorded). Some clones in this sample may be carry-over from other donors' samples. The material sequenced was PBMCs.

The CDR3 spells CASRFTGYPEAFF. DNA for the CDR3: TGTGCCAGCAGGTTCACAGGGTACCCTGAAGCTTTCTTT. This chain connects TRBV7-2 to TRBJ1-1, with D perhaps TRBD1 (6 bases). There are 13 residues in the CDR3. V lost 6 bases and J lost 6, with 14 bases in between. The germline gives CDR1 SGHTA, CDR2 FQGNSA.